One and the same sample provided the 28 T cell receptor beta chains below, sequenced in a study of T cell responses to AZD1222 COVID-19 vaccine. The repertoire was sequenced with immunoSEQ multiplex PCR; TCRdb's copy has only in-frame clones and lacks some. The sample holds 100,000 to 150,000 clones; 88% are singletons and the top ten take roughly 8%. The sequences come from peripheral blood, collected on day 0 of AZD1222 vaccination. Receptor source: an adult in good health.

The chain has TRBV5-1 and TRBJ1-1; 9 bases agree with TRBD1. Germline assignment: CDR1 SGHRS and CDR2 YFSETQ. CDR3 length: 13 residues. J was trimmed by 6 bases and V by 2 bases; bases with no gene match: 2. The CDR3 DNA follows: TGCGCCAGCAGCTTACAGGGGGCCGCTGAAGCTTTCTTT. As protein: CASSLQGAAEAFF.

The chain links TRBV2 to TRBJ1-6; D gene unclear. The germline V and J ends were trimmed by 6 bases and 7 bases, with 13 bases remaining between them. This CDR3 spans 14 amino acids. Germline CDR1 is SNHLY and CDR2 is FYNNEI. The CDR3 here is CASRGDEKNSPLHF. DNA for the CDR3: TGTGCCAGCAGGGGTGATGAAAAGAATTCACCCCTCCACTTT.

The chain carries TRBV9 and TRBJ1-6; 9 nucleotides align to TRBD1. Unmatched junction bases numbered 8, after V lost 4 bases and J lost 9 bases. Germline-derived CDR1 and CDR2 are SGDLS and YYNGEE. This CDR3 is 15 amino acids long. As DNA, the CDR3 is TGTGCCAGCAGCCCGCAGGGACAGGGCCTTTCACCCCTCCACTTT. Protein product: CASSPQGQGLSPLHF.

This clone was detected only once. V gene TRBV5-1 combines with J gene TRBJ2-5; TRBD1 aligns across 9 bases. The junction had 3 bases not matched to a gene; V was cut back by 4 bases and J by 2 bases. The germline V gene encodes CDR1 SGHRS and CDR2 YFSETQ. The CDR3 contains 14 residues. The CDR3 sequence is CASSRDRGQETQYF. CDR3 sequence (DNA): TGCGCCAGCAGCAGAGACAGGGGGCAAGAGACCCAGTACTTC.

J is TRBJ2-5 and V is TRBV5-1; 8 bases map to TRBD2. From germline, CDR1 is SGHRS and CDR2 YFSETQ. The CDR3 is 17 amino acids. J lost 2 bases, V lost 4 bases, and 13 bases had no gene match. CDR3 coding DNA: TGCGCCAGCAGCCCCAGCGGGGGCGGGGGCCTGCAAGAGACCCAGTACTTC. It translates to CASSPSGGGGLQETQYF.

This chain connects TRBV6-5 to TRBJ1-4; D may be TRBD1 (5 bases). The CDR3 consists of 14 residues. Germline V CDR1 and CDR2: MNHEY, SVGAGI. V was shortened by 6 bases and J by 4 bases, with 12 bases between the two germline ends. The CDR3 sequence: CASRVIGGNEKLFF. CDR3 bases: TGTGCCAGCAGAGTAATTGGGGGTAATGAAAAACTGTTTTTT.

This clone has a single count. J is TRBJ1-4 and V is TRBV4-2; possible D gene TRBD1, 5 bases. CDR3 length: 16 residues. Germline CDR1 is LGHNA and CDR2 is YNFKEQ. V lost 0 bases and J lost 8, with 16 bases in between. The DNA of the CDR3 is TGTGCCAGCAGCCAAGATCCCCTCCGGGACGGCGAAAAACTGTTTTTT. This sequence encodes CASSQDPLRDGEKLFF.

The gene calls are TRBV7-3 and TRBJ2-2, with TRBD1 matching 7 bases. The germline gives CDR1 SGHTA, CDR2 FQGTGA. Germline trimming cut 6 bases from V and 1 base from J; bases unmatched to any gene: 5. CDR3 length: 15 amino acids. The CDR3 region is CASSRRQGNTGELFF. CDR3 DNA: TGTGCCAGCAGTCGACGACAGGGGAACACCGGGGAGCTGTTTTTT.

This chain uses TRBV27 with TRBJ2-6, with TRBD1 identical over 8 bases. With V trimmed by 8 bases and J by 2 bases, 8 bases remained unmatched. The CDR3 has 16 residues. Germline V gene data show CDR1 as MNHEY and CDR2 as SMNVEV (reference sequence). The DNA for the CDR3 is TGTGCCAGCCAAAAAGTACAGGGGGCTGGGGCCAACGTCCTGACTTTC. The encoded protein is CASQKVQGAGANVLTF.

The rearrangement uses TRBV21-1 and TRBJ2-7; the D call in the table, TRBD2, was not verified against the DNA. TRBV21-1 is a pseudogene. CDR3 length: 16 residues. The CDR3 DNA follows: TGTGCCAGCGGCCCTGAGGGCGGCAACCCCTCCTACGAGCAGTACTTC. The encoded protein is CASGPEGGNPSYEQYF.

The chain uses TRBV11-2 and TRBJ1-1; D uncertain. The CDR3 totals 15 residues. Germline CDR1 is SGHAT and CDR2 is FQNNGV. V lost 7 bases, J lost 4 bases, and 19 bases lay in between. CDR3 in amino acids: CASIRNPERGTEAFF. The CDR3, as DNA: TGTGCCAGCATCCGAAACCCGGAGAGAGGCACTGAAGCTTTCTTT.

The V and J genes are TRBV6-5 and TRBJ2-7; D perhaps matches TRBD1 (6 bases). The CDR3 extends over 15 amino acids. V lost 2 bases and J 2 bases, leaving 13 bases between the germline ends. Germline CDR1 MNHEY, CDR2 SVGAGI. The CDR3: CASSYLTGGAYEQYF. As DNA, the CDR3 is TGTGCCAGCAGTTACCTGACAGGAGGAGCCTACGAGCAGTACTTC.

V usage is TRBV18 and J usage is TRBJ2-1; 8 bases are a match to TRBD1. With 5 bases clipped from V and 3 bases from J, the junction kept 6 bases outside the gene matches. The CDR3 runs 15 residues. Per germline, CDR1 KGHSH and CDR2 LQKENI. The DNA for the CDR3 is TGTGCCAGCTCATCCCGGGACAGGATCTACAATGAGCAGTTCTTC. Protein product: CASSSRDRIYNEQFF.

This clone was seen just once. This chain joins TRBV5-1 and TRBJ2-7; D not resolved. In germline, CDR1 is SGHRS, CDR2 YFSETQ. CDR3 length equals 11 residues. Trimming cost V 5 bases and J 7 bases, with 10 bases left between them. The CDR3 loop reads CASSLNSEQYF. The CDR3 bases are TGCGCCAGCAGTTTAAATTCGGAGCAGTACTTC.

This clone showed up just a few times. The chain employs TRBV7-3 and TRBJ2-7, with D perhaps matching TRBD1 or TRBD2 (5 bases each). CDR1 is SGHTA, CDR2 FQGTGA, per germline. Trimming removed 4 bases from V and 2 bases from J, with 12 bases in between. The CDR3 consists of 14 residues. The CDR3 DNA is TGTGCCAGCAGCTCAACCCCGGGGCCCTACGAGCAGTACTTC. As protein: CASSSTPGPYEQYF.

This chain connects TRBV12-5 to TRBJ2-7, with TRBD2 identical over 11 bases. V lost 4 bases and J lost 1; bases outside the gene matches: 6. This CDR3 is 16 amino acids long. Per the germline V gene, CDR1 is LGHNT and CDR2 is FRNRAP. The DNA of the CDR3 is TGTGCTAGTGGTTATTACTTAGCGGGAGGGTCCTACGAGCAGTACTTC. Translated: CASGYYLAGGSYEQYF.

CDR3 in amino acids: CASSPRRDADEQYF. CDR3 bases: TGTGCCAGCAGCCCTCGCCGGGACGCCGACGAGCAGTACTTC. The chain has TRBV11-2 and TRBJ2-7; the D gene could be TRBD1 or TRBD2 (5 bases each). With 5 bases removed from V and 5 bases from J, the gap between germline ends came to 16 bases. CDR1 is SGHAT and CDR2 is FQNNGV in the germline V gene. This CDR3 contains 14 residues.

The chain is built from TRBV29-1 and TRBJ2-2; D remains unclear. V lost 6 bases and J lost 4, with 12 bases in between. CDR1 and CDR2 from the germline V gene are SQVTM and ANQGSEA. CDR3 length: 13 residues. In nucleotides, the CDR3 is TGCAGCGTCGACGCCCTTGGCACCGGGGAGCTGTTTTTT. Amino acids: CSVDALGTGELFF.

The gene calls are TRBV19 and TRBJ1-1, with D tentatively TRBD1 (6 bases). Germline V gene sequence: CDR1 LNHDA, CDR2 SQIVND (reference sequence). The length of the CDR3 is 16 residues. V was trimmed by 5 bases and J by 6 bases, leaving 22 bases between them. As DNA, the CDR3 is TGTGCCAGTAGTCTCAACGCCCGGGGGCGAAGGGCTGAAGCTTTCTTT. This sequence encodes CASSLNARGRRAEAFF.

V is TRBV3-1 (or the pseudogene TRBV3-2) and J is TRBJ1-1; D unclear. V lost 1 base to trimming and J lost 1 base, with 4 bases between them. CDR3 size: 13 residues. Germline V gene lookup returns CDR1 LGHDT and CDR2 YNNKEL (reference sequence). This CDR3 is CASSQGPNTEAFF. The CDR3 nucleotides are TGTGCCAGCAGCCAAGGACCGAACACTGAAGCTTTCTTT.

The chain carries TRBV19 and TRBJ2-2; D is unclear. The CDR3 consists of 13 residues. Deletions cut 6 bases from V and 2 bases from J, with 7 bases between. In germline, CDR1 is LNHDA, CDR2 SQIVND (reference sequence). CDR3 DNA: TGTGCCAGTAGACCTAGTAACACCGGGGAGCTGTTTTTT. It yields the protein CASRPSNTGELFF.

The V and J genes are TRBV19 and TRBJ2-1; perhaps TRBD2 as D (6 bases). From germline, CDR1 is LNHDA and CDR2 SQIVND (reference sequence). V gave up 3 bases and J gave up 7 bases, with 13 bases separating them. This CDR3 spans 14 amino acids. CDR3 sequence reads: CASSILASVNEQFF. The CDR3 coding sequence is TGTGCCAGTAGTATTCTCGCTAGCGTGAATGAGCAGTTCTTC.

This chain joins TRBV5-4 and TRBJ2-3; D is perhaps TRBD2 (5 bases). V was shortened by 6 bases and J by 3 bases, with 11 bases between the two germline ends. Germline V gene data show CDR1 as SGHNT and CDR2 as YYREEE (reference sequence). The CDR3 is 13 amino acids. The CDR3 region has the DNA TGTGCCAGCACGGGGAAGGAGACAGATACGCAGTATTTT. It specifies CASTGKETDTQYF.

J is TRBJ2-1 and V is TRBV24-1; D gene ambiguous. The length of the CDR3 is 14 residues. Trimming removed 5 bases from V and 6 bases from J, with 13 bases in between. The germline V gene encodes CDR1 KGHDR and CDR2 SFDVKD. The CDR3 protein is CATSGKAGSNEQFF. CDR3 in DNA: TGTGCCACCAGTGGCAAAGCCGGCTCCAATGAGCAGTTCTTC.

The chain joins TRBV11-2 to TRBJ1-2, with unresolved D. V lost 0 bases, J lost 0 bases, and 8 bases lay in between. In germline, CDR1 is SGHAT, CDR2 FQNNGV. This CDR3 is built from 15 residues. The CDR3 here is CASSLDPTTNYGYTF. CDR3 in DNA: TGTGCCAGCAGCTTAGATCCAACAACTAACTATGGCTACACCTTC. The variable domain in full, completed from reference TRBV11-2 and TRBJ1-2, reads EAGVAQSPRYKIIEKRQSVAFWCNPISGHATLYWYQQILGQGPKLLIQFQNNGVVDDSQLPKDRFSAERLKGVDSTLKIQPAKLEDSAVYLCASSLDPTTNYGYTFGSGTRLTVV.

The chain carries TRBV9 and TRBJ1-6; D remains ambiguous. The CDR3 extends over 17 amino acids. Germline-derived CDR1 and CDR2 are SGDLS and YYNGEE. V lost 4 bases to trimming and J lost 0 bases, with 14 bases between them. The CDR3 protein is CASSPRQGSSYNSPLHF. Written as DNA, the CDR3 is TGTGCCAGCAGCCCACGACAAGGGAGCTCCTATAATTCACCCCTCCACTTT.

The chain employs TRBV29-1 and TRBJ2-7, with 7 bases that match TRBD2. The CDR3 has 15 amino acids. V shed 6 bases, J shed 3 bases, and the junction held 14 bases outside the gene matches. Per germline, CDR1 SQVTM and CDR2 ANQGSEA. The CDR3, as DNA: TGCAGCGTAAAAAAAGGAGCGGGACCAGACTACGAGCAGTACTTC. Translated, it gives CSVKKGAGPDYEQYF.

The chain couples TRBV3-1 (or the pseudogene TRBV3-2) to TRBJ2-1; TRBD1 agrees at 9 bases. V was pared by 4 bases and J by 4 bases, with 8 bases of the junction left unmatched. CDR3 size: 16 residues. CDR1 and CDR2 (germline): LGHDT, YNNKEL (reference sequence). This CDR3 reads CASSLDGGQGYNEQFF. In DNA form, the CDR3 reads TGTGCCAGCAGCCTCGACGGAGGACAGGGGTACAATGAGCAGTTCTTC.